This TCR beta chain was identified during a study of control samples from healthy donors and cancer patients. The CDR3 consists of 16 residues. Losses at the gene ends were 4 bases for V and 0 bases for J; bases not matched to a gene: 4. CDR1 is SEHNR, CDR2 FQNEAQ, per germline (reference sequence). Sequencing used immunoSEQ multiplex PCR; TCRdb keeps in-frame clones, though not all of them. The top ten clones hold around 9.5% of a sample with tens of thousands of clones, approximately 78% of them seen once. V usage is TRBV7-9 and J usage is TRBJ2-1, with TRBD2 matching over 9 bases. The sample consisted of blood. The TCR sequence derives from an older woman in good health. The CDR3 region is CASSSSGKSSYNEQFF. As DNA, the CDR3 is TGTGCCAGCAGCTCTAGCGGGAAGAGCTCCTACAATGAGCAGTTCTTC.